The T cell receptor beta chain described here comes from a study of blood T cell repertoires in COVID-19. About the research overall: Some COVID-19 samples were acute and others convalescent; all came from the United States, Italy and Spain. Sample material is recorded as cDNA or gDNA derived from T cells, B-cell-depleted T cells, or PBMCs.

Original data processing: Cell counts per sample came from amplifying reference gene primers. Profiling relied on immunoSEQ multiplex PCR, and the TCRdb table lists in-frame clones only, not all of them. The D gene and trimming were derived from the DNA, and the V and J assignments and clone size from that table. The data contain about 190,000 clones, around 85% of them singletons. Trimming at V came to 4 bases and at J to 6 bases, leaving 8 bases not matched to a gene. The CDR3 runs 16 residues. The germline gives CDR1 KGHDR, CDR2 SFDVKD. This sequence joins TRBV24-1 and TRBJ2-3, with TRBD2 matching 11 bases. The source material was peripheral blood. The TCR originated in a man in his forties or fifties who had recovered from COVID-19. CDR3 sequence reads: CATSDRSGRARDTQYF. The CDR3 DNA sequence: TGTGCCACCAGTGACCGTAGCGGGAGGGCCAGGGATACGCAGTATTTT.